Following are 11 T cell receptor beta chains from one sample sequenced in a study of T cell repertoires in cytomegalovirus infection. One entry per CDR3 protein, called by TCRdb with MiXCR from the reads. The sample yields some 300,000 distinct CDR3 sequences, around 10% seen once. Sequencing used PBMCs. The receptors come from a human donor in good health (CMV status not recorded). Some clones in this sample may be carry-over from other donors' samples.

This clonotype was recorded many times. V is TRBV7-2 and J is TRBJ1-6; D unclear. From germline, CDR1 is SGHTA and CDR2 FQGNSA. V was shortened by 0 bases and J by 7 bases, with 10 bases between the two germline ends. The CDR3 totals 15 residues. The CDR3 here is CASSLAGRGNSPLHF. CDR3 sequence (DNA): TGTGCCAGCAGCTTAGCTGGGCGAGGGAATTCACCCCTCCACTTT.

J is TRBJ1-1 and V is TRBV2; D uncertain. The CDR3 is 14 amino acids. Between the trimmed V and J ends, which lost 4 bases and 0 bases, there was a span of 9 bases. Germline V CDR1 and CDR2: SNHLY, FYNNEI. The CDR3 DNA follows: TGTGCCAGCAGTGTAACAAGGATGAACACTGAAGCTTTCTTT. The encoded protein is CASSVTRMNTEAFF.

This clonotype was detected only a few times. The gene calls are TRBV25-1 and TRBJ1-2, with 10 bases that match TRBD1. The CDR3 has 16 residues. The junction had 10 bases not matched to a gene; V was cut back by 5 bases and J by 4 bases. CDR1 is MGHDK, CDR2 SYGVNS, per germline. The CDR3 coding sequence is TGTGCCAGCAGTACAGACAGGACAGGGGGTTTCTATGGCTACACCTTC. It translates to CASSTDRTGGFYGYTF.

The gene calls are TRBV6-6 and TRBJ2-1, with 8 bases matching TRBD1. Germline loops: CDR1 MNHNY, CDR2 SVGAGI (reference sequence). The CDR3 has 12 amino acids. V trimming: 7 bases; J trimming: 8 bases; junction bases outside the gene matches: 4. This CDR3 reads CASIRQGHEQFF. The CDR3 coding sequence is TGTGCCAGCATACGACAGGGGCATGAGCAGTTCTTC.

The chain uses TRBV20-1 and TRBJ1-5, with D tentatively TRBD1 (6 bases). Germline-derived CDR1 and CDR2 are DFQATT and SNEGSKA (reference sequence). The ends were cut back, 3 bases at V and 1 base at J, with 13 bases in the middle. CDR3 length equals 15 residues. CDR3 nucleotides: TGCAGTGCTAGTAAACAGGGTAACAGCAATCAGCCCCAGCATTTT. It specifies CSASKQGNSNQPQHF.

Only a few counts were recorded for this clonotype. This chain connects TRBV19 to TRBJ1-1; D not certain. CDR1 and CDR2 from the germline V gene are LNHDA and SQIVND (reference sequence). The length of the CDR3 is 13 residues. V lost 6 bases and J lost 1, with 9 bases in between. The DNA of the CDR3 is TGTGCCAGTAGCCTACTATCGAACACTGAAGCTTTCTTT. Its translation is CASSLLSNTEAFF. The variable domain in full, with the rest retrieved from reference TRBV19 and TRBJ1-1, is DGGITQSPKYLFRKEGQNVTLSCEQNLNHDAMYWYRQDPGQGLRLIYYSQIVNDFQKGDIAEGYSVSREKKESFPLTVTSAQKNPTAFYLCASSLLSNTEAFFGQGTRLTVV.

This clonotype was seen at least ten times. The V call is TRBV27, the J call TRBJ2-1; no reliable D call. CDR1 and CDR2 from the germline V gene are MNHEY and SMNVEV (reference sequence). The CDR3 extends over 15 amino acids. Deletions cut 3 bases from V and 0 bases from J, with 9 bases between. The CDR3 loop reads CASSFNLPSYNEQFF. The CDR3 nucleotides read TGTGCCAGCAGTTTTAATCTACCCTCCTACAATGAGCAGTTCTTC.

This clonotype occurred many times. The rearrangement links TRBV7-2 to TRBJ2-5; 12 positions agree with TRBD1. CDR1 and CDR2 (germline): SGHTA, FQGNSA. With 2 bases clipped from V and 5 bases from J, the junction kept 6 bases outside the gene matches. CDR3 length: 16 amino acids. CDR3 residues: CASSLPTGTGGETQYF. The CDR3 DNA reads as TGTGCCAGCAGCTTACCGACCGGGACAGGGGGCGAGACCCAGTACTTC.

This clonotype was detected many times. V usage is TRBV28 and J usage is TRBJ2-5; 8 nucleotides align to TRBD2. Looked up from germline, CDR1 is MDHEN and CDR2 is SYDVKM. Unmatched junction bases numbered 11, after V lost 7 bases and J lost 1 base. This CDR3 has 16 amino acids. The CDR3 DNA is TGTGCCAGCACCAAGGGGGTAGCGGGGACCCAAGAGACCCAGTACTTC. Translated: CASTKGVAGTQETQYF. Complete variable domain (other parts from reference TRBV28 and TRBJ2-5): DVKVTQSSRYLVKRTGEKVFLECVQDMDHENMFWYRQDPGLGLRLIYFSYDVKMKEKGDIPEGYSVSREKKERFSLILESASTNQTSMYLCASTKGVAGTQETQYFGPGTRLLVL.

The chain carries TRBV25-1 and TRBJ1-1, with D perhaps matching TRBD1 (5 bases). V gave up 3 bases and J gave up 6 bases, with 11 bases separating them. The CDR3 runs 13 residues. Looked up from germline, CDR1 is MGHDK and CDR2 is SYGVNS. The DNA of the CDR3 is TGTGCCAGCAGTGAGAGACAGTTGGCTGAAGCTTTCTTT. Translating gives CASSERQLAEAFF.

This clonotype occurred a few times. V usage is TRBV20-1 and J usage is TRBJ1-2, with TRBD1 as a possible D gene (5 bases). V shed 3 bases and J shed 4 bases, with 18 bases lying between them. This CDR3 comprises 15 residues. CDR1 is DFQATT, CDR2 SNEGSKA, per germline (reference sequence). The CDR3 DNA follows: TGCAGTGCTAGGCAGAGGGGAATAAAGGGCTATGGCTACACCTTC. Its protein is CSARQRGIKGYGYTF.